Here is one T cell receptor beta chain with its context. What this receptor recognizes is not known. Per-base qualities were not stored, and no clone one base away is much larger. This entry belongs to a study of blood T cell repertoires in COVID-19 (dated by TCRdb to 2020 to 2021). The study in broad terms: Samples from collaborators originated in the United States, Italy and Spain and spanned both the acute and convalescent phases of COVID-19. Where available, HLA class I and class II types were taken from metadata supplied by the sample provider and were not determined by assay-based typing. Subjects who had been exposed to COVID-19, were actively infected with it, or had recovered from it provided the deeply sampled blood TCRbeta repertoires that made up the dataset. The material from the prospective study consisted of cDNA or gDNA derived from T cells, B-cell-depleted T cells, or PBMCs. Samples were obtained from the ongoing ImmuneRACE study (first 160 participants) and from over a thousand subjects provided by 6 global collaborators. Nearly every sample came with metadata listing a de-identified subject ID, COVID-19 status, age in years and sex. The repertoires were released in a freely available public database meant as a resource for research on the immune response to SARS-CoV-2. Study-level results and caveats: The amount of clinical and demographic metadata varied by source and participant and was provided uncurated.

At one collaborating source in Seattle, patients were enrolled during active infection and were followed longitudinally through the course of disease. Collaborating institutions collected whole blood in K2EDTA tubes following their own protocols. For TCRbeta analysis, collaborators shipped samples in one of three forms: frozen whole blood, isolated PBMCs, or DNA extracted from either of those sample types. TCRbeta CDR3 regions were amplified from genomic DNA by means of the immunoSEQ Assay, a bias-controlled multiplex PCR. Turning to the authors' computational methods: The number of nucleated cells in each sample was estimated by amplification of reference gene primers within the assay. Sequence reads were collapsed and filtered to measure the absolute abundance of every unique TCRbeta CDR3 rearrangement. For each sample, productive Simpson clonality was calculated as the square root of Simpson's diversity index over productive rearrangements. Entries here come from immuneACCESS through TCRdb and include only in-frame sequences with V and J called. Some clones fail to appear in such tables; in the studies checked, an unresolved V gene covers under half of the shortfall, and the cause of the remainder is unknown. The DNA was the basis for D and trimming; V, J and clone size are from that table. The sample data list some 48,000 clones, and 93% of these were observed just once. Jointly, the top ten make up roughly 1% of the sample.

The cysteine opens and the phenylalanine closes a CDR3 of 12 amino acids. Of all the DNA, just the CDR3 is kept, 36 bases in frame from base 1. At the junction V is shortened by 6 bases and J by 4 bases; bases outside the gene matches: 3. CDR1 and CDR2 were assigned from the germline V gene as SNHLY and FYNNEI. The V gene is TRBV2 and the J gene is TRBJ2-7; 7 middle bases align to TRBD1. Specimen: peripheral blood. The source of this sequence is a man aged 60 to 75 with COVID-19, enrolled during active disease. The CDR3 has the sequence CASRQGVYEQYF. The nucleotides read TGTGCCAGCAGGCAGGGGGTGTACGAGCAGTACTTC.